The rows below give T cell receptor beta chains drawn from one sample of a study of STAT5B mutations in CD4+ large granular lymphocyte leukemia. Profiled with immunoSEQ multiplex PCR; TCRdb holds only in-frame clones, not every one. The data hold roughly 46,000 clones, with about 86% observed a single time. Sequences were obtained from CD4+ T cells from blood buffy coats. The receptors here all came from a human donor in good health. Both conserved end residues are part of each CDR3. The order of the fields is V gene, D gene, clone size, J gene, CDR3 DNA, CDR3 protein. A D gene is named only where the DNA matches it firmly. Rows give clone size only sometimes, using once, few, many, or a class for an expanded clone.

>TRBV5-1|TRBD2|-|TRBJ2-1
TGCGCCAGCAGCCCCCGGACTAGCGACCCTGAGCAGTTCTTC
CASSPRTSDPEQFF
>TRBV5-1|-|few|TRBJ2-3
TGCGCCAGCAGCTTAGGATATCCCACAGATACGCAGTATTTT
CASSLGYPTDTQYF
>TRBV6-6|TRBD1|few|TRBJ2-3
TGTGCCAGCAGACTCTCGGGACAGGGGGGAACAGATACGCAGTATTTT
CASRLSGQGGTDTQYF
>TRBV4-2|TRBD2|-|TRBJ2-5
TGTGCCAGCAGCCACCAAGAGGCGGGAGTAGAGACCCAGTACTTC
CASSHQEAGVETQYF
>TRBV6-5|TRBD1|-|TRBJ1-6
TGTGCCAGCCCCGAAGGCCGGGACAGGTCTTCACCCCTCCACTTT
CASPEGRDRSSPLHF
>TRBV5-6|TRBD1|-|TRBJ2-2
TGTGCCAGCAGCTTGAGCAGGGGGCGAACCGGGGAGCTGTTTTTT
CASSLSRGRTGELFF
>TRBV11-2|TRBD2|-|TRBJ2-7
TGTGCCAGCTCCTTGACTAGCGGGAGTTACGAGCAGTACTTC
CASSLTSGSYEQYF
>TRBV10-1|-|-|TRBJ2-1
TGCGCCAGCAGTGAGTCGGGGGCTAGCGGATACAATGAGCAGTTCTTC
CASSESGASGYNEQFF
>TRBV9|TRBD2|-|TRBJ2-7
TGTGCCAGCAGCGTAGATGCGGGGGGAACCTACGAGCAGTACTTC
CASSVDAGGTYEQYF
>TRBV6-4|-|-|TRBJ1-4
TGTGCCAGCTCTACGACCGGGGGAGATGAAAAACTGTTTTTT
CASSTTGGDEKLFF
>TRBV6-4|TRBD2|-|TRBJ2-3
TGTGCCAGCAGTGTTTCAAGCGGGGGGGTAGATACGCAGTATTTT
CASSVSSGGVDTQYF
>TRBV21-1|-|-|TRBJ1-5
TGTGCCAGCAGCAAAGCGCTCCGGGGAGGGGGCAATCAGCCCCAGCATTTT
CASSKALRGGGNQPQHF
>TRBV7-3|TRBD1|-|TRBJ2-5
TGTGCCAGCAGCTTAAGCAGGACAGGGCAAGAGACCCAGTACTTC
CASSLSRTGQETQYF
>TRBV21-1|-|few|TRBJ1-6
TGTGCCAGCAGCAAAGAGGTCACAGTACTCCACTTT
CASSKEVTVLHF
>TRBV5-6|TRBD1|few|TRBJ2-2
TGTGCCAGCAGCGGGGACAGGGGGCAGGCCGGGGAGCTGTTTTTT
CASSGDRGQAGELFF
>TRBV18|TRBD1|-|TRBJ1-1
TGTGCCAGCTCACAAACCCTAGGGACAGCGAACACTGAAGCTTTCTTT
CASSQTLGTANTEAFF
>TRBV30|-|-|TRBJ2-7
TGTGCCTGGAGTGTAATAGGGGAACGGCAGTACTTC
CAWSVIGERQYF
>TRBV6-1|-|-|TRBJ1-1
TGTGCCAGCAGCTTCTTAGAGGACACTGAAGCTTTCTTT
CASSFLEDTEAFF
>TRBV5-1|-|-|TRBJ2-1
TGCGCCAGCAGCTTGGAGACCTCCTACAATGAGCAGTTCTTC
CASSLETSYNEQFF
>TRBV29-1|TRBD1|-|TRBJ2-5
TGCAGCGTCATGACAGGGGGGCAAGAGACCCAGTACTTC
CSVMTGGQETQYF
>TRBV6-5|-|-|TRBJ1-1
TGTGCCAGCAGTTACTCGAAGTGGAACACTGAAGCTTTCTTT
CASSYSKWNTEAFF
>TRBV10-1|-|-|TRBJ2-7
TGCGCCAGCAGTGAGTCAGCTCTAGCTCACGAGCAGTACTTC
CASSESALAHEQYF
>TRBV7-3|-|-|TRBJ1-1
TGTGCCAGCAGCTTAGTCGCAGTGAACACTGAAGCTTTCTTT
CASSLVAVNTEAFF
>TRBV5-4|-|-|TRBJ1-1
TGTGCCAGCAGGGGCCGGGCTGAACGGAACACTGAAGCTTTCTTT
CASRGRAERNTEAFF
>TRBV27|TRBD1|-|TRBJ1-5
TGTGCCAGCAGTTTAGGAGGGGGCACCTCCCGTAGGAGCGATCAGCCCCAGCATTTT
CASSLGGGTSRRSDQPQHF
>TRBV6-5|-|-|TRBJ1-6
TGTGCCAGCAGTCAAAGCCGGGGTTCACCCCTCCACTTT
CASSQSRGSPLHF
>TRBV6-1|TRBD1|few|TRBJ1-5
TGTGCCAGCAGTGGTGACAGGGTTCAGCCGCCCCAGCATTTT
CASSGDRVQPPQHF
>TRBV30|-|-|TRBJ2-7
TGTGCCTGGAGCCCAGGTTACGAGCAGTACTTC
CAWSPGYEQYF
>TRBV6-5|-|-|TRBJ2-7
TGTGCCAGCAGTTACTCGGACCCATACGAGCAGTACTTC
CASSYSDPYEQYF
>TRBV5-1|TRBD1|once|TRBJ2-5
TGCGCCAGCAGCTTGTTCGACAGGGATGGCCGGACCCAGTACTTC
CASSLFDRDGRTQYF
>TRBV7-7|-|few|TRBJ1-1
TGTGCCAGCAGCTCCGCCGTGAACACTGAAGCTTTCTTT
CASSSAVNTEAFF
>TRBV7-2|-|-|TRBJ2-5
TGTGCCAGCAGCTTAGCATCAGGTGCCCCCGCCAAGACCCAGTACTTC
CASSLASGAPAKTQYF
>TRBV5-4|-|-|TRBJ2-1
TGTGCCAGCAGCTCCATTCAGAGTGAGCAGTTCTTC
CASSSIQSEQFF
>TRBV6-5|-|-|TRBJ1-1
TGTGCCAGCATAGGGAACACTGAAGCTTTCTTT
CASIGNTEAFF
>TRBV5-4|-|-|TRBJ2-1
TGTGCCAGCAGCCAGACACAACACAATGAGCAGTTCTTC
CASSQTQHNEQFF
>TRBV5-1|TRBD1|-|TRBJ1-5
TGCGCCAGCAGCCCCGGGACAGGGGATCAGCCCCAGCATTTT
CASSPGTGDQPQHF
>TRBV7-9|TRBD2|-|TRBJ2-5
TGTGCCGGAGGACTAGCGGGGGGCGCAGAGACCCAGTACTTC
CAGGLAGGAETQYF
>TRBV29-1|-|once|TRBJ1-6
TGCAGCGTCCTTACAGGGACCCCCGGAAGCTCCTATAATTCACCCCTCCACTTT
CSVLTGTPGSSYNSPLHF
>TRBV5-1|TRBD2|-|TRBJ2-1
TGCGCCAGCAGCTTGGCGGGGGGAACCTACAATGAGCAGTTCTTC
CASSLAGGTYNEQFF
>TRBV6-1|-|-|TRBJ1-2
TGTGCCAGCAGTGAACGGAAGACCGCGAGCGGCTACACCTTC
CASSERKTASGYTF
>TRBV7-8|-|few|TRBJ2-1
TGTGCCAGCAGCTCCCCGGGACTCCCTAAGGTGGAGCTCTTC
CASSSPGLPKVELF
>TRBV5-6|-|-|TRBJ2-3
TGTGCCAGCAGCTTCATAGGGAAGGGTTTGACAGATACGCAGTATTTT
CASSFIGKGLTDTQYF
>TRBV19|-|-|TRBJ1-1
TGTGCCAGTAGTATATTCCAGATGAACACTGAAGCTTTCTTT
CASSIFQMNTEAFF
>TRBV6-6|TRBD1|-|TRBJ2-5
TGTGCCAGCAGTACCGGTCCGGGACAGGGGCCAGAGACCCAGTACTTC
CASSTGPGQGPETQYF
>TRBV5-1|TRBD1|-|TRBJ2-6
TGCGCCAGCAGCTTGGAAGGGACAGGGGGCGCTGGGGCCAACGTCCTGACTTTC
CASSLEGTGGAGANVLTF
>TRBV14|TRBD2|few|TRBJ2-7
TGTGCCAGCAGCACCCGGACTAGCGGGAGATCGTACGAGCAGTACTTC
CASSTRTSGRSYEQYF
>TRBV10-1|-|-|TRBJ2-3
TGCGCCAGCAGTCGAGCGGGCGCGGCTAGCACAGATACGCAGTATTTT
CASSRAGAASTDTQYF
>TRBV7-3|-|-|TRBJ1-1
TGTGCCAGCAGCCCCTCCCGGTGGGGGTCGGACACTGAAGCTTTCTTT
CASSPSRWGSDTEAFF
>TRBV20-1|-|-|TRBJ2-5
TGCAGTGCTAGTCTTTGCCTCAAGGACTTC
CSASLCLKDF
>TRBV5-1|-|-|TRBJ2-3
TGCGCCAGCAGCCCCGGGACGGCTGACACAGATACGCAGTATTTT
CASSPGTADTDTQYF
>TRBV11-2|-|-|TRBJ2-7
TGTGCCAGCAGCTCTCAGGTCACCTACGAGCAGTACTTC
CASSSQVTYEQYF
>TRBV25-1|-|-|TRBJ1-1
TGTGCCAGCAGTGAGGATGCCAGGGTCGAAGCTTTCTTT
CASSEDARVEAFF
>TRBV15|TRBD2|-|TRBJ2-7
TGTGCCACCAGGACGAACCAGCGGGGGCCCTACGAGCAGTACTTC
CATRTNQRGPYEQYF
>TRBV5-6|-|-|TRBJ2-7
TGTGCCAGCAGCTTGGGAGACACGGTCCCCTACGAGCAGTACTTC
CASSLGDTVPYEQYF